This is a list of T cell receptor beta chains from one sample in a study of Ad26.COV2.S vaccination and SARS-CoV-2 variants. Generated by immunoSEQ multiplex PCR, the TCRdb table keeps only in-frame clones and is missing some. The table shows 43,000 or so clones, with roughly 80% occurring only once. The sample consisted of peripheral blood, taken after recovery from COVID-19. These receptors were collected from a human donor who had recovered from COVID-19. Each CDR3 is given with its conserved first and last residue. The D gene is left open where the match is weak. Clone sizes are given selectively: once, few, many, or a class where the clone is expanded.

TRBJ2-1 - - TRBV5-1 TGCGCCGAGGGCGGACCCTCCACGGCGTACAATGAGCAGTTCTTC CAEGGPSTAYNEQFF
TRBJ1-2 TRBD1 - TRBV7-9 TGTGCCAGCAGCTTGATCGGACAGGGGGGTTATGGCTACACCTTC CASSLIGQGGYGYTF
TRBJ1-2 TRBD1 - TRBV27 TGTGCCAGCCGATCGGGACAGGGTCAAGGCTACACCTTC CASRSGQGQGYTF
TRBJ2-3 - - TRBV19 TGTGCCAGTAGTAGGGGCCCAGTCGGGGGCATAAGCACAGATACGCAGTATTTT CASSRGPVGGISTDTQYF
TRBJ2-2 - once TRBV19 TGTGCCAGTAAAGCCCTGACCGGGGAGCTGTTTTTT CASKALTGELFF
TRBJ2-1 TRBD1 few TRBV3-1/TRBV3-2 TGTGCCAGCAGCGGACAGGGCGGGGAGCAGTTCTTC CASSGQGGEQFF
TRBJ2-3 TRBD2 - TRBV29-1 TGCAGCGAGCGGGGGGCAGGTGGGGTCACAGATACGCAGTATTTT CSERGAGGVTDTQYF
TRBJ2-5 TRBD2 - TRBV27 TGTGCCAGCAGTTCTACTAGCGGGAGGGCTGAGACCCAGTACTTC CASSSTSGRAETQYF
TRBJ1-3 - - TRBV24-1 TGTGCCACCAGTGATTTAAGACAGTTCTCTGGAAACACCATATATTTT CATSDLRQFSGNTIYF
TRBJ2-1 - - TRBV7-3 TGTGCCAGCAGCCTTCACATGGGACCGGGAAGTGAGCAGTTCTTC CASSLHMGPGSEQFF
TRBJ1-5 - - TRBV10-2 TGCGCCAGCAGTGAAGAGAGTCAGCCCCAGCATTTT CASSEESQPQHF
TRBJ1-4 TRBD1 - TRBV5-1 TGCGCCAGCAGGTCTGGACAGGCTAACAATGAAAAACTGTTTTTT CASRSGQANNEKLFF
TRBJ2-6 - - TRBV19 TGTGCCAGTAGTCGGGAACGGGTCTCTGGGGCCAACGTCCTGACTTTC CASSRERVSGANVLTF
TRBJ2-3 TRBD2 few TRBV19 TGTGCCAGTAGTATGGAACCGGCGGGGGGTTTCCCAGATACGCAGTATTTT CASSMEPAGGFPDTQYF
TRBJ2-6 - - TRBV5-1 TGCGCCAGCAGCTTATTCAGGGCAGGGCTGACTGGGGCCAACGTCCTGACTTTC CASSLFRAGLTGANVLTF
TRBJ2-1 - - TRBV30 TGTGCCTGGAGTGTCGGGCTAGATCGCCTGTACAATGAGCAGTTCTTC CAWSVGLDRLYNEQFF
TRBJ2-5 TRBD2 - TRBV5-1 TGCGCCAGCAGCGGGGGACTAGCGCGGGAGACCCAGTACTTC CASSGGLARETQYF
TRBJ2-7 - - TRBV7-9 TGTGCCAGCAGCGATGCCCCGGTTTACGAGCAGTACTTC CASSDAPVYEQYF
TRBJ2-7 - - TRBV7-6 TGTGCCAGCAGCTTGGGGGCAGCCTCCTACGAGCAGTACTTC CASSLGAASYEQYF
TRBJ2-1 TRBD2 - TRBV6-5 TGTGCCAGCAGTTCTCCGACTAGCGGCTCCGAAGGGCAGTTCTTC CASSSPTSGSEGQFF
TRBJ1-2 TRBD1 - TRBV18 TGTGCCAGCTCACCAGGACAGGTTATTGGCTACACCTTC CASSPGQVIGYTF
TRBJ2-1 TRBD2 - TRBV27 TGTGCCAGCAGTCCGGACGCCTGGGCGGGGGATCAGTTCTTC CASSPDAWAGDQFF
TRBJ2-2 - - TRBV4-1 TGCGCCAGCAGCTCTCTGATGGGGGTACGGGACACCGGGGAGCTGTTTTTT CASSSLMGVRDTGELFF
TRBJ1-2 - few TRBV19 TGTGCCAGTAGCAATACAGGGAGCTATGGCTACACCTTC CASSNTGSYGYTF
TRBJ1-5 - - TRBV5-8 TGTGCCAGCAGCTTGGCCAAGGCGTACAGGGATGGCAATCAGCCCCAGCATTTT CASSLAKAYRDGNQPQHF
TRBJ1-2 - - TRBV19 TGTGCCAGTAGTCTATCAGGAGGGCCCTATGGCTACACCTTC CASSLSGGPYGYTF
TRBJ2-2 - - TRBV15 TGTGCCACCAGCAGAGATAGGTACACCGGGGAGCTGTTTTTT CATSRDRYTGELFF
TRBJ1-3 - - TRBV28 TGTGCCAGCAGCCCACGGTGGGTTCCGAGCTCTGGAAACACCATATATTTT CASSPRWVPSSGNTIYF
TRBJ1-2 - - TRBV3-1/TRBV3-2 TGTGCCAGCAGCCAAGATGGACGGACATACTATGGCTACACCTTC CASSQDGRTYYGYTF
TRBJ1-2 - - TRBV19 TGTGCCAGTAGGCTAGCGGGGGCCGGCCGCTTCTATGGCTACACCTTC CASRLAGAGRFYGYTF
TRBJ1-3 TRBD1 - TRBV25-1 TGTGCCAGCAGTGACGCGACAGGGACTGGAAACACCATATATTTT CASSDATGTGNTIYF
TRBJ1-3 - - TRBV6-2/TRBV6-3 TGTGCCAGCAGTTACTTGTTGACAGCCTCTGGAAACACCATATATTTT CASSYLLTASGNTIYF
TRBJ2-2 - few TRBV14 TGTGCCAGCAGGGGCGGGATCGAAGACACCGGGGAGCTGTTTTTT CASRGGIEDTGELFF
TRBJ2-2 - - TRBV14 TGTGCCAGCAGCCAAGCTCTGGGGGCTACCGGGGAGCTGTTTTTT CASSQALGATGELFF
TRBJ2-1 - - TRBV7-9 TGTGCCAGCAGTCACATGGCTGGGGGCCAAGGAACCTACAATGAGCAGTTCTTC CASSHMAGGQGTYNEQFF
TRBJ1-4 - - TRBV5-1 TGCGCCAGCAGGGCGACAGCAAACTTAAACGAAAAACTGTTTTTT CASRATANLNEKLFF
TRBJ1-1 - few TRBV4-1 TGCGCCAGCAGCCAAGAGCGGGACGGTGGCACTGAAGCTTTCTTT CASSQERDGGTEAFF